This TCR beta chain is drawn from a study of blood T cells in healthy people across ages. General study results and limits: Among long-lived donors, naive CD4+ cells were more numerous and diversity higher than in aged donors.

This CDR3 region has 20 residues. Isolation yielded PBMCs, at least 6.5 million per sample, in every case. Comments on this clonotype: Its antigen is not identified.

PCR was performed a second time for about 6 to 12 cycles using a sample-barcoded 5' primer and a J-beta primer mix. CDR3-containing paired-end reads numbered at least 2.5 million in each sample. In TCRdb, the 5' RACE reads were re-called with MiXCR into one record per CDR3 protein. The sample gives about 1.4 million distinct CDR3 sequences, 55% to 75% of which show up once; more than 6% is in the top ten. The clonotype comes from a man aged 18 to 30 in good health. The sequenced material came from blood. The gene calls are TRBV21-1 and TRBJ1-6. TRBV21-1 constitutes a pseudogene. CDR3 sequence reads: CASSKGGVNPGTNYNSPLHF. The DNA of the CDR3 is TGTGCCAGCAGCAAAGGAGGTGTTAATCCCGGTACGAACTATAATTCACCCCTCCACTTT.